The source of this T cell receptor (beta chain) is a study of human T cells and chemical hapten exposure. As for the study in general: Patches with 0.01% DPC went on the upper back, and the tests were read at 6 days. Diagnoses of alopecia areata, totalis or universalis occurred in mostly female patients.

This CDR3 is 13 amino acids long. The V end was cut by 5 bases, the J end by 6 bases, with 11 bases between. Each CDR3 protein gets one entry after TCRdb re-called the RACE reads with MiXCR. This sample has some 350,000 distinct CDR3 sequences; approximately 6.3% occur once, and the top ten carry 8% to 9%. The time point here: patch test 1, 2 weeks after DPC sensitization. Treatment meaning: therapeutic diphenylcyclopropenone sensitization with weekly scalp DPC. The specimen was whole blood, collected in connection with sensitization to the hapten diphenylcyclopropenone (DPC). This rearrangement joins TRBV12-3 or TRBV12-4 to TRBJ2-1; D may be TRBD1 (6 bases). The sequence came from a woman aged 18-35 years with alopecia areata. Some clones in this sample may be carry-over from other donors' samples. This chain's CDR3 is CASSPGQTNEQFF. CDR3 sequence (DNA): TGTGCCAGCAGTCCCGGACAGACCAATGAGCAGTTCTTC.